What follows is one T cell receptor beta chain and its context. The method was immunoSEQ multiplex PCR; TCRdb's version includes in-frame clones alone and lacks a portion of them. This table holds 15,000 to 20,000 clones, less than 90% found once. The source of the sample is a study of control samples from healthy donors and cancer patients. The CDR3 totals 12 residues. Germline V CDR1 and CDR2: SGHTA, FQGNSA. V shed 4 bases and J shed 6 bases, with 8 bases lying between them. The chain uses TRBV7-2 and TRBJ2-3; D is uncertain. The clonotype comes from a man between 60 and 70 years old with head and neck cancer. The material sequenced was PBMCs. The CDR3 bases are TGTGCCAGCAGCTCTCCCGGGGATACGCAGTATTTT. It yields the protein CASSSPGDTQYF.